The source of this TCR beta chain is a study of T cell repertoires in cytomegalovirus infection (dated by TCRdb to about 2019). A note on the overall study: Donor HLA type was relevant to the analysis, because carriage of CMV infection together with the matching HLA type was indicated by public TCR beta signatures.

Overall study outcomes, separate from this receptor: The ex vivo response was dominated by HLA-C-restricted CMV-specific TCR beta clonotypes, and the single most frequent clonotype in two of eight donors was supplied by these HLA-C-restricted clonotypes. Carriers of CMV infection plus the relevant HLA type were discriminated by the cumulative frequency of public TCR beta family members in the study cohort and in an independent roughly 350-donor cohort.

The run used an Illumina HiSeq 1500. TCRdb reprocessing: public reads trimmed at Q25 with fastp, clones called with MiXCR, in-frame beta chains kept. Rows with one shared CDR3 protein collapse into an entry with the most common genes and DNA. Across this sample there are approximately 100,000 distinct CDR3 sequences, with more than 20% seen only once. Of the sample, approximately 39% is held by the ten largest clones. A remark on this clonotype: What antigen it recognizes has not been identified. There are no base qualities to consult, and no much larger clone falls within one base.

The CDR3 goes from the cysteine to the phenylalanine over 17 residues. Just the 51-base CDR3 DNA is kept, in frame starting at base 1. Unmatched junction bases come to 11, with V trimmed by 0 bases and J by 5 bases. CDR1 ENHRY and CDR2 SYGVKD were looked up in the germline V gene. The chain links TRBV10-3 with TRBJ2-7; the central 9 bases match TRBD2. The clonotype comes from a human donor in good health (CMV status not recorded). Some clones in this sample may be carry-over from other donors' samples. The sequenced sample consisted of CD8+ T cells from PBMCs. The CDR3 reads CAISESMAGGEWNEQYF. At the DNA level, the sequence is TGTGCCATCAGTGAGTCGATGGCGGGAGGGGAGTGGAACGAGCAGTACTTC.